These T cell receptor beta chains were read from a single sample in a study of shared clonotypes between healthy human individuals. Sequencing was performed with immunoSEQ multiplex PCR; in TCRdb, only in-frame clones are kept and a portion is missing. The data contain about 1.5 million clones, roughly 96% of them seen just once; the ten biggest clones take up approximately 1.2%. Sequencing was performed on naive CD4+ T cells sorted from blood. The receptors were sampled from a man aged 25 to 40 in good health. Each CDR3 is given with its conserved first and last residue. D genes are given only for firm matches. The size of a clone is reported for some rows only, either as once, few or many, or as a class for expanded clones.

V: TRBV5-4; J: TRBJ1-4; size: .; D: .; CDR3: CASSLATATNEKLFF; DNA: TGTGCCAGCAGCTTGGCGACAGCAACTAATGAAAAACTGTTTTTT
V: TRBV28; J: TRBJ2-3; size: few; D: TRBD1; CDR3: CASSPRTGKGTDTQYF; DNA: TGTGCCAGCAGCCCCCGGACAGGGAAGGGCACAGATACGCAGTATTTT
V: TRBV18; J: TRBJ1-1; size: .; D: TRBD1; CDR3: CASSRMTGQNTEAFF; DNA: TGTGCCAGCTCACGGATGACAGGGCAGAACACTGAAGCTTTCTTT
V: TRBV9; J: TRBJ2-3; size: .; D: .; CDR3: CASSVRGGTDTQYF; DNA: TGTGCCAGCAGCGTACGAGGTGGGACAGATACGCAGTATTTT
V: TRBV18; J: TRBJ2-1; size: .; D: TRBD2; CDR3: CASSPSGSFDNEQFF; DNA: TGTGCCAGCTCTCCCAGCGGGAGCTTCGACAATGAGCAGTTCTTC
V: TRBV7-2; J: TRBJ2-1; size: .; D: TRBD2; CDR3: CASSLAGGPDEQFF; DNA: TGTGCCAGCAGCCTAGCGGGAGGGCCGGATGAGCAGTTCTTC
V: TRBV5-5; J: TRBJ1-2; size: .; D: TRBD1; CDR3: CASKGQAGNRGYGYTF; DNA: TGTGCCAGCAAGGGCCAGGCAGGGAACAGGGGCTATGGCTACACCTTC
V: TRBV9; J: TRBJ2-7; size: .; D: .; CDR3: CASRGQGRSF; DNA: TGTGCCAGCAGGGGGCAAGGTCGTTCCTTC
V: TRBV7-8; J: TRBJ1-2; size: .; D: TRBD1; CDR3: CASSLGVQGAGYTF; DNA: TGTGCCAGCAGCTTAGGGGTACAGGGGGCCGGCTACACCTTC
V: TRBV25-1; J: TRBJ1-1; size: .; D: .; CDR3: CASRKIGNTEAFF; DNA: TGTGCCAGCAGAAAGATTGGGAACACTGAAGCTTTCTTT
V: TRBV27; J: TRBJ2-3; size: .; D: TRBD1; CDR3: CASSPNPRGPPTDTQYF; DNA: TGTGCCAGCAGTCCCAACCCCAGGGGGCCCCCCACAGATACGCAGTATTTT
V: TRBV6-6; J: TRBJ2-1; size: .; D: .; CDR3: CASSYSTYNEQFF; DNA: TGTGCCAGCAGTTACTCGACGTACAATGAGCAGTTCTTC
V: TRBV9; J: TRBJ2-3; size: .; D: TRBD1; CDR3: CASSVQGAPIGTDTQYF; DNA: TGTGCCAGCAGCGTTCAGGGGGCCCCTATAGGCACAGATACGCAGTATTTT
V: TRBV7-3; J: TRBJ2-1; size: .; D: TRBD2; CDR3: CASSLGQPGLAGVYEQFF; DNA: TGTGCCAGCAGCCTAGGACAACCGGGACTAGCGGGAGTATATGAGCAGTTCTTC
V: TRBV2; J: TRBJ1-1; size: .; D: .; CDR3: CASSARWDTEAFF; DNA: TGTGCCAGCAGTGCGCGATGGGACACTGAAGCTTTCTTT
V: TRBV7-9; J: TRBJ2-1; size: .; D: TRBD2; CDR3: CASSLVLAGGSYNEQFF; DNA: TGTGCCAGCAGCTTAGTCCTAGCGGGAGGGTCCTACAATGAGCAGTTCTTC
V: TRBV11-2; J: TRBJ2-6; size: .; D: .; CDR3: CASSLVAGANVLTF; DNA: TGTGCCAGCAGCTTAGTGGCTGGGGCCAACGTCCTGACTTTC
V: TRBV2; J: TRBJ2-3; size: .; D: TRBD2; CDR3: CASRRTSGGDTQYF; DNA: TGTGCCAGCAGGCGCACTAGCGGAGGAGATACGCAGTATTTT
V: TRBV19; J: TRBJ2-5; size: .; D: .; CDR3: CASSGSRTRTGETQYF; DNA: TGTGCCAGTAGTGGATCAAGGACCCGGACGGGGGAGACCCAGTACTTC
V: TRBV5-4; J: TRBJ2-1; size: .; D: .; CDR3: CASSLAGLLSDEQFF; DNA: TGTGCCAGCAGCTTGGCGGGACTGTTATCGGATGAGCAGTTCTTC
V: TRBV10-1; J: TRBJ2-3; size: .; D: TRBD1; CDR3: CASRPGQDVDTQYF; DNA: TGCGCCAGCAGACCGGGACAGGACGTAGATACGCAGTATTTT
V: TRBV7-2; J: TRBJ1-3; size: once; D: .; CDR3: CASSLGTALSGNTIYF; DNA: TGTGCCAGCAGCTTAGGGACAGCCCTCTCTGGAAACACCATATATTTT
V: TRBV5-1; J: TRBJ2-7; size: .; D: TRBD1; CDR3: CASSPTQGAYEQYF; DNA: TGCGCCAGCAGCCCAACACAGGGGGCCTACGAGCAGTACTTC
V: TRBV18; J: TRBJ2-7; size: .; D: .; CDR3: CASSPPNGSYEQYF; DNA: TGTGCCAGCTCACCACCGAACGGGAGCTACGAGCAGTACTTC
V: TRBV7-2; J: TRBJ2-6; size: .; D: TRBD2; CDR3: CASSERLAGVSSGANVLTF; DNA: TGTGCCAGCAGCGAGAGACTAGCGGGAGTTTCCTCTGGGGCCAACGTCCTGACTTTC
V: TRBV27; J: TRBJ2-7; size: .; D: TRBD1; CDR3: CASSLTGTGYEQYF; DNA: TGTGCCAGCAGTCTCACCGGGACAGGCTACGAGCAGTACTTC
V: TRBV9; J: TRBJ1-2; size: .; D: .; CDR3: CASSVEHPGGYTF; DNA: TGTGCCAGCAGCGTAGAACATCCCGGGGGCTACACCTTC
V: TRBV19; J: TRBJ1-4; size: .; D: .; CDR3: CASRDNKGLRKLFF; DNA: TGTGCCAGTCGGGACAACAAGGGCCTACGGAAACTGTTTTTT
V: TRBV29-1; J: TRBJ2-1; size: .; D: .; CDR3: CSVAKQASSYNEQFF; DNA: TGCAGCGTTGCAAAACAGGCAAGCTCCTACAATGAGCAGTTCTTC
V: TRBV5-6; J: TRBJ1-1; size: .; D: .; CDR3: CASTDFPRNTEAFF; DNA: TGTGCCAGCACCGACTTCCCCCGGAACACTGAAGCTTTCTTT
V: TRBV19; J: TRBJ2-2; size: .; D: .; CDR3: CATRGTGELFF; DNA: TGTGCCACCCGGGGCACCGGGGAGCTGTTTTTT
V: TRBV18; J: TRBJ1-1; size: .; D: .; CDR3: CASSPLTQNTEAFF; DNA: TGTGCCAGCTCACCACTCACACAGAACACTGAAGCTTTCTTT
V: TRBV5-1; J: TRBJ2-5; size: .; D: .; CDR3: CASKRVAGETQYF; DNA: TGCGCCAGCAAAAGGGTGGCTGGGGAGACCCAGTACTTC
V: TRBV5-1; J: TRBJ2-7; size: .; D: .; CDR3: CASSSRQYYEQYF; DNA: TGCGCCAGCAGCTCTAGACAGTACTACGAGCAGTACTTC
V: TRBV20-1; J: TRBJ2-7; size: .; D: .; CDR3: CSARVSYEQYF; DNA: TGCAGTGCGAGGGTCAGCTACGAGCAGTACTTC
V: TRBV2; J: TRBJ1-1; size: .; D: .; CDR3: CASKGPRAGNTEAFF; DNA: TGTGCCAGCAAAGGGCCCAGGGCAGGGAACACTGAAGCTTTCTTT
V: TRBV5-4; J: TRBJ2-7; size: .; D: .; CDR3: CASSLRVGVSAKGYEQYF; DNA: TGTGCCAGCAGCTTGAGAGTTGGGGTCTCGGCAAAAGGCTACGAGCAGTACTTC
V: TRBV18; J: TRBJ2-3; size: .; D: .; CDR3: CASSPSRAEADTQYF; DNA: TGTGCCAGCTCACCAAGCCGGGCCGAGGCAGATACGCAGTATTTT
V: TRBV6-1; J: TRBJ2-7; size: .; D: .; CDR3: CASMIPTSYEQYF; DNA: TGTGCCAGCATGATCCCGACGTCCTACGAGCAGTACTTC
V: TRBV19; J: TRBJ2-7; size: .; D: TRBD2; CDR3: CASNPNPGLARAKGDYEQYF; DNA: TGTGCCAGTAATCCCAACCCCGGACTAGCGCGAGCTAAAGGCGACTACGAGCAGTACTTC
V: TRBV5-4; J: TRBJ2-3; size: .; D: TRBD2; CDR3: CASSPTGGVPDTQYF; DNA: TGTGCCAGCAGCCCGACCGGGGGGGTTCCAGATACGCAGTATTTT
V: TRBV2; J: TRBJ1-1; size: .; D: TRBD1; CDR3: CASSPQGSTFF; DNA: TGTGCCAGCAGCCCACAGGGGTCGACTTTCTTT
V: TRBV5-1; J: TRBJ2-3; size: .; D: TRBD1; CDR3: CASSLRDRGADTQYF; DNA: TGCGCCAGCAGCTTGAGGGACAGGGGGGCAGATACGCAGTATTTT
V: TRBV27; J: TRBJ2-1; size: .; D: TRBD2; CDR3: CASSWTLAGPYNEQFF; DNA: TGTGCCAGCAGTTGGACTCTAGCGGGACCATACAATGAGCAGTTCTTC
V: TRBV5-1; J: TRBJ1-2; size: .; D: TRBD1; CDR3: CASSYNTGQSWGYTF; DNA: TGCGCCAGCAGCTATAATACGGGACAGTCTTGGGGCTACACCTTC